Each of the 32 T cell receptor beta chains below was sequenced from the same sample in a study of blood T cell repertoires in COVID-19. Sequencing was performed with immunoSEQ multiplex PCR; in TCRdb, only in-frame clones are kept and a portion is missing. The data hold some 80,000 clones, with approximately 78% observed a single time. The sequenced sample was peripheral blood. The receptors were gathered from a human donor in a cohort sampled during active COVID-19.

As DNA, the CDR3 is TGTGCCAGCAGCTCCGGGACAGGGACACCCCTCCACTTT. The encoded protein is CASSSGTGTPLHF. The gene calls are TRBV7-2 and TRBJ1-6, with TRBD1 matching 9 bases. The CDR3 length is 13 residues. Germline V CDR1 and CDR2: SGHTA, FQGNSA. The V gene end was trimmed by 4 bases and the J gene end by 11 bases; junction bases not matched to a gene: 3.

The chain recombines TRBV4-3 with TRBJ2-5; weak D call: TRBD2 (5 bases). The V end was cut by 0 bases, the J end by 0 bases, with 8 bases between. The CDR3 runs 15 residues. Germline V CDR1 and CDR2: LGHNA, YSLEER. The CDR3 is CASSQDGEYQETQYF. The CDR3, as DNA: TGCGCCAGCAGCCAAGATGGGGAGTACCAAGAGACCCAGTACTTC.

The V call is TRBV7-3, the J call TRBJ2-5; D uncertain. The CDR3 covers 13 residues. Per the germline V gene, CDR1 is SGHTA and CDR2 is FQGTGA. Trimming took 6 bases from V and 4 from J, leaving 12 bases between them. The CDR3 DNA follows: TGTGCCAGCAGGATCCAGTCTGGAGAGACCCAGTACTTC. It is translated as CASRIQSGETQYF.

The CDR3 DNA reads TGCGCCAGCAGCTTGTCGGCGGGAAGCCGGGTCACCTACGAGCAGTACTTC. Translated: CASSLSAGSRVTYEQYF. The chain carries TRBV5-1 and TRBJ2-7; a weak D match, TRBD2 (6 bases). Germline CDR1 and CDR2: SGHRS and YFSETQ. Trimming took 1 base from V and 2 from J, leaving 19 bases between them. The CDR3 totals 17 residues.

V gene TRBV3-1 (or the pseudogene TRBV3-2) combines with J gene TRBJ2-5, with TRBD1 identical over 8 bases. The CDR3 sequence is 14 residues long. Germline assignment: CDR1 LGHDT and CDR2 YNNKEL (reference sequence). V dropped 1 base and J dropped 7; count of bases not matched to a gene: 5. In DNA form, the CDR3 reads TGTGCCAGCAGCCAAGGGACAGGGAAGGGGACCCAGTACTTC. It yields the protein CASSQGTGKGTQYF.

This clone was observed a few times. The CDR3 region has the DNA TGCGCCAGCAGCTCGACAGACTCCTACGAGCAGTACTTC. This codes for CASSSTDSYEQYF. V gene TRBV5-1 combines with J gene TRBJ2-7; a possible D gene is TRBD1 (5 bases). The V end lost 3 bases, the J end lost 0 bases, and 7 bases lay between the germline ends. The CDR3 has 13 residues. Germline V gene sequence: CDR1 SGHRS, CDR2 YFSETQ.

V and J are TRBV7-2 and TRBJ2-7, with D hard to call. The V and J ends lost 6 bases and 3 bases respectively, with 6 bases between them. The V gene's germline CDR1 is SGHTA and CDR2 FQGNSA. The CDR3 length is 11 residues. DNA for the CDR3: TGTGCCAGCAGACAAAGCTACGAGCAGTACTTC. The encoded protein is CASRQSYEQYF.

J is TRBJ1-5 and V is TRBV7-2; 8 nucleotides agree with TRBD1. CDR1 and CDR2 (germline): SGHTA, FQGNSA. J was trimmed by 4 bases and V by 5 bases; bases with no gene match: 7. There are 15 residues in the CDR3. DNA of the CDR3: TGTGCCAGCAGCCCACGGACAGGGTATAATCAGCCCCAGCATTTT. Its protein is CASSPRTGYNQPQHF.

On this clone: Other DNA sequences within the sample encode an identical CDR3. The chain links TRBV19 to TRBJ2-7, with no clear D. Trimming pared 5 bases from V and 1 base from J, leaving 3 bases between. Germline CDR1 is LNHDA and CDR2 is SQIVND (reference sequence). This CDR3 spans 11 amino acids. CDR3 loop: CASSSSYEQYF. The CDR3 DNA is TGTGCCAGTAGTTCGTCCTACGAGCAGTACTTC.

This CDR3 is CASSEAGGASNQPQHF. DNA for the CDR3: TGTGCCAGCAGTGAAGCAGGGGGAGCCAGCAATCAGCCCCAGCATTTT. The V and J genes are TRBV6-1 and TRBJ1-5, with TRBD1 as a possible D gene (6 bases). Between the trimmed V and J ends, which lost 0 bases and 1 base, there was a span of 10 bases. CDR1 is MNHNS, CDR2 SASEGT, per germline. The CDR3 extends over 16 amino acids.

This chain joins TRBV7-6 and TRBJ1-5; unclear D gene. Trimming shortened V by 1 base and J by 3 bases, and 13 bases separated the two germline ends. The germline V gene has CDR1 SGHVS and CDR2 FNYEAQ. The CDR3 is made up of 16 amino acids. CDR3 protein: CASSLEPGKSNQPQHF. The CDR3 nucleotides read TGTGCCAGCAGCTTAGAACCGGGAAAATCCAATCAGCCCCAGCATTTT.

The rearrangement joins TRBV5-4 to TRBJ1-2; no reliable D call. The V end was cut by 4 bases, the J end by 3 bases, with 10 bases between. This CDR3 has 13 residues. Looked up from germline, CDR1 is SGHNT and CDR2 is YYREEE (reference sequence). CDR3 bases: TGTGCCAGCAGCCTCCCGGCGGACTATGGCTACACCTTC. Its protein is CASSLPADYGYTF.

The CDR3 region is CASSSIAGGSGELFF. The DNA for the CDR3 is TGTGCCAGCAGCTCAATAGCGGGGGGTTCCGGGGAGCTGTTTTTT. The V call is TRBV7-9, the J call TRBJ2-2; 10 positions agree with TRBD2. Germline-derived CDR1 and CDR2 are SEHNR and FQNEAQ (reference sequence). J was trimmed by 6 bases and V by 4 bases; bases with no gene match: 5. The CDR3 is 15 amino acids.

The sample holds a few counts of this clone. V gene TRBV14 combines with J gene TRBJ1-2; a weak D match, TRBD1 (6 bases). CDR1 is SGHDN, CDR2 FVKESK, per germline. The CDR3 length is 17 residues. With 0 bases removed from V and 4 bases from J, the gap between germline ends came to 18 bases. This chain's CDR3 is CASSQDKTQGSGYGYTF. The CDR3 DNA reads TGTGCCAGCAGCCAAGATAAAACTCAGGGGTCGGGCTATGGCTACACCTTC.

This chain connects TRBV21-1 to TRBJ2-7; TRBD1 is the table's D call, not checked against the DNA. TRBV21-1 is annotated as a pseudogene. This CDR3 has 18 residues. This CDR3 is CASSSQNTGTLTSYEQYF. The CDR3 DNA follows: TGTGCCAGCAGCAGCCAGAACACCGGGACATTGACCTCCTACGAGCAGTACTTC.

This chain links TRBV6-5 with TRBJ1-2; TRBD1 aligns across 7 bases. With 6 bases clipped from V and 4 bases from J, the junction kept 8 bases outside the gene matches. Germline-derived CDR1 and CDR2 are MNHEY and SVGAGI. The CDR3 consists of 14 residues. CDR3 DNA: TGTGCCAGCAGCAAGAAGACAGGGACCTATGGCTACACCTTC. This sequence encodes CASSKKTGTYGYTF.

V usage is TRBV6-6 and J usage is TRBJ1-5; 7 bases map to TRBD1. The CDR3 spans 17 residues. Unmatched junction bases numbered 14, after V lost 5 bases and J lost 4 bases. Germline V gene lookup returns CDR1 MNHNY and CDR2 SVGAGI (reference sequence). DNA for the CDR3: TGTGCCAGCAGTCCTTCTCGACAGGGTAGGGGGAATCAGCCCCAGCATTTT. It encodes CASSPSRQGRGNQPQHF.

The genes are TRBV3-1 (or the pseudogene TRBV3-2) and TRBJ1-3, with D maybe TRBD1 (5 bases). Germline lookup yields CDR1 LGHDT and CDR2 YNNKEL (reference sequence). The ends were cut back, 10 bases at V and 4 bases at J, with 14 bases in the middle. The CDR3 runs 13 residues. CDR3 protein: CATSGRVGNTIYF. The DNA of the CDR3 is TGTGCCACTTCGGGCAGGGTCGGAAACACCATATATTTT.

The CDR3 here is CASSPGQGAQDEQYF. CDR3 bases: TGTGCCAGCAGCCCCGGACAGGGGGCGCAGGACGAGCAGTACTTC. The V call is TRBV21-1, the J call TRBJ2-7; TRBD1, as called in the table, went unchecked against the DNA. TRBV21-1 is classified as a pseudogene. The CDR3 consists of 15 residues.

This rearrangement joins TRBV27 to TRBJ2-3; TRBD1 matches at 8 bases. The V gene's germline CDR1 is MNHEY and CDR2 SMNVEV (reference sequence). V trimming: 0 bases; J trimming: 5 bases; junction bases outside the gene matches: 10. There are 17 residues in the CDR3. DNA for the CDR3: TGTGCCAGCAGTTTATCGAGGAACAGGGGGAAAGGAGATACGCAGTATTTT. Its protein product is CASSLSRNRGKGDTQYF.

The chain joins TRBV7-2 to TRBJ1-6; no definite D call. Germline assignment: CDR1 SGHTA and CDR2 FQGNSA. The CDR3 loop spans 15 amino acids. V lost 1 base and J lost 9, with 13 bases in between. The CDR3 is CASSLEARTGSPLHF. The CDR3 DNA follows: TGTGCCAGCAGCTTAGAGGCCCGCACGGGTTCACCCCTCCACTTT.

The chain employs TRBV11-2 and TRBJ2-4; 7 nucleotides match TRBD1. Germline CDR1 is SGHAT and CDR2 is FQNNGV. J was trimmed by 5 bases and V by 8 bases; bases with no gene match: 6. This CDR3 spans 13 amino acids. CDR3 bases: TGTGCCAGCGGCCGGGACAGCGAAAACATTCAGTACTTC. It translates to CASGRDSENIQYF. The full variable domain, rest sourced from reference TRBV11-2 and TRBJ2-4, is EAGVAQSPRYKIIEKRQSVAFWCNPISGHATLYWYQQILGQGPKLLIQFQNNGVVDDSQLPKDRFSAERLKGVDSTLKIQPAKLEDSAVYLCASGRDSENIQYFGAGTRLSVL.

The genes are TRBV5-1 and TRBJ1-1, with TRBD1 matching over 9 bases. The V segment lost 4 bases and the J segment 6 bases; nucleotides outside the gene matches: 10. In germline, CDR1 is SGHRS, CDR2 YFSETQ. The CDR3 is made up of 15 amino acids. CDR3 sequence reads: CASSPLGTGMPEAFF. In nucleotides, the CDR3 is TGCGCCAGCAGCCCCCTGGGGACAGGGATGCCTGAAGCTTTCTTT.

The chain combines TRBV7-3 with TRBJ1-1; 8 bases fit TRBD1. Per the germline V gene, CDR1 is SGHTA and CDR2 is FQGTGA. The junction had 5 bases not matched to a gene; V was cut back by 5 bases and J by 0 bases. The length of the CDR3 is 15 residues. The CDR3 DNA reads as TGTGCCAGCAGCCCAGGGGGCCCTCTGAACACTGAAGCTTTCTTT. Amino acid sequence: CASSPGGPLNTEAFF.

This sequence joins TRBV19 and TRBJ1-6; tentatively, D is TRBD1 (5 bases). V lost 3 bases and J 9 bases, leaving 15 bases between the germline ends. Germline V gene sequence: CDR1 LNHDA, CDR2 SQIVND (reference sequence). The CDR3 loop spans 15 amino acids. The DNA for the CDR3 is TGTGCCAGTAGTATTGGAGGGGCGGGTAGTTCACCCCTCCACTTT. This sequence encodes CASSIGGAGSSPLHF.

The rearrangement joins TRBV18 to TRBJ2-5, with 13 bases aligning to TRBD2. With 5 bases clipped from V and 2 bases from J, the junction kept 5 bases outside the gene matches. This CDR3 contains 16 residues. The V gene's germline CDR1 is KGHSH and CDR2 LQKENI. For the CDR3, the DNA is TGTGCCAGCTCATACCGGACTAGCGGGGGACAAGAGACCCAGTACTTC. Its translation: CASSYRTSGGQETQYF.

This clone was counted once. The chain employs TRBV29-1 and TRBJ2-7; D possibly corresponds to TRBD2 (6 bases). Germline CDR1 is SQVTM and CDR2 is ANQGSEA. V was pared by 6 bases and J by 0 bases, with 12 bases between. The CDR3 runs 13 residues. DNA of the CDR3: TGCAGCGTGCAGCGGACTAACTCCTACGAGCAGTACTTC. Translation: CSVQRTNSYEQYF.

Here the CDR3 reads CASSTFGQYPGELFF. CDR3 coding DNA: TGTGCCAGCAGTACTTTCGGACAGTACCCCGGGGAGCTGTTTTTT. The chain is built from TRBV27 and TRBJ2-2, with D possibly matching TRBD1 (6 bases). Germline assignment: CDR1 MNHEY and CDR2 SMNVEV (reference sequence). Trimming took off 5 bases at V and 6 bases at J, with 16 bases between the two ends. This CDR3 contains 15 residues.

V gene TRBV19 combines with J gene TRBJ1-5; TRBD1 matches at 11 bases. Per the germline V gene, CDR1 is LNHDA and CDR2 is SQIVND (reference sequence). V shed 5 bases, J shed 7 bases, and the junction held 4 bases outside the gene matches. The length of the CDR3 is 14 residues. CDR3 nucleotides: TGTGCCAGTAGTGGGACAGGGGGATCGCAGCCCCAGCATTTT. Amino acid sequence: CASSGTGGSQPQHF.

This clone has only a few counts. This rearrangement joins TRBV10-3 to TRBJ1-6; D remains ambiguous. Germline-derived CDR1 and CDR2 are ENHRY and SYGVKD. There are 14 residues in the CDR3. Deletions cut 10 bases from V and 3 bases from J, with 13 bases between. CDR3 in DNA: TGTGCCACAACGGAGGGCGGCTATAATTCACCCCTCCACTTT. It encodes CATTEGGYNSPLHF.

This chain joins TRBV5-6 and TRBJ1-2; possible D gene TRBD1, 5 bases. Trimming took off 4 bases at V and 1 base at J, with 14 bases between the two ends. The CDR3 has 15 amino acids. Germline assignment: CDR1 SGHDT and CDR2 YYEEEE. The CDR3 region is CASSAEQGNNYGYTF. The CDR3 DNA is TGTGCCAGCAGCGCCGAGCAGGGAAATAACTATGGCTACACCTTC.

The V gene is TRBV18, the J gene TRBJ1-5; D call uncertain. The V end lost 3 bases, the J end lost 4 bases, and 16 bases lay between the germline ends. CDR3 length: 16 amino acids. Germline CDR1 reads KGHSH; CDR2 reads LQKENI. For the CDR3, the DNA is TGTGCCAGCTCACCGGCGGGGAAGCTCCAAAATCAGCCCCAGCATTTT. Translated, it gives CASSPAGKLQNQPQHF.